Listed below are T cell receptor beta chains from one sample, sequenced in a study of cytomegalovirus exposure and HLA in healthy donors. The data were produced by immunoSEQ multiplex PCR, yet TCRdb's version contains in-frame clones alone and is incomplete. The sample comprises about 200,000 clones, around 78% of which are singletons, and approximately 2% rests with the top ten. Specimen: PBMCs. Receptors were obtained from a man aged 25-45 years in good health and CMV-seronegative. Each CDR3 is given with its conserved first and last residue. Fields, in order: clone size, V gene, CDR3 length, CDR3 protein. A clone size is listed for some rows: how often the clone was seen (once, few, many), or a class if it is expanded.

size: few
V: TRBV10-2
length: 16
CDR3: CASSESSGLSTDTQYF

size: NA
V: TRBV28
length: 14
CDR3: CASSLVQANTEAFF

size: NA
V: TRBV11-2
length: 14
CDR3: CASSLGQLNTEAFF

size: NA
V: TRBV28
length: 14
CDR3: CASSRQVMNTEAFF

size: NA
V: TRBV10-2
length: 13
CDR3: CARLAGDTGELFF

size: NA
V: TRBV6-1
length: 15
CDR3: CASKLPFGVNEKLFF

size: NA
V: TRBV5-1
length: 13
CDR3: CASKGTGQETQYF

size: NA
V: TRBV7-2
length: 15
CDR3: CASSGSSGPHNEQFF

size: few
V: TRBV4-1
length: 14
CDR3: CASSLSTRTNEQFF

size: NA
V: TRBV6-1
length: 13
CDR3: CASKNSGRYEQYF

size: NA
V: TRBV21-1
length: 18
CDR3: CASSGRPGTESNTGELFF

size: few
V: TRBV10-3
length: 14
CDR3: CAISGGQGAYEQYF

size: NA
V: TRBV5-1
length: 15
CDR3: CASSLDRGLNQPQHF

size: NA
V: TRBV5-1
length: 14
CDR3: CASSLVGSPGEQYF

size: NA
V: TRBV15
length: 15
CDR3: CATSREGGQTYEQYF

size: few
V: TRBV28
length: 14
CDR3: CASKGQGVVHEQYF

size: NA
V: TRBV27
length: 13
CDR3: CASRGNREETQYF

size: NA
V: TRBV5-1
length: 15
CDR3: CASSLAGGKAETQYF

size: NA
V: TRBV28
length: 14
CDR3: CASRQGVLSNEQFF

size: few
V: TRBV5-4
length: 16
CDR3: CASSLAGVLGNTEAFF

size: NA
V: TRBV5-1
length: 14
CDR3: CATSGGRNTGELFF

size: few
V: TRBV5-1
length: 15
CDR3: CASSSLAGPYNEQFF

size: NA
V: TRBV7-2
length: 14
CDR3: CASSLRWGGETQYF

size: few
V: TRBV11-3
length: 19
CDR3: CASSLAGLAGAGAYNEQFF

size: NA
V: TRBV9
length: 16
CDR3: CASSAGGVTATYEQYF

size: NA
V: TRBV7-6
length: 12
CDR3: CASSPGADTQYF

size: NA
V: TRBV11-2
length: 16
CDR3: CASSDPRTASSYEQYF

size: NA
V: TRBV27
length: 14
CDR3: CASSLAGVADTQYF

size: NA
V: TRBV7-2
length: 15
CDR3: CASSELAGGRNEQFF

size: NA
V: TRBV9
length: 16
CDR3: CASSVVAGEGTDTQYF

size: NA
V: TRBV7-9
length: 16
CDR3: CASSVYRVQGGNTIYF

size: NA
V: TRBV5-1
length: 16
CDR3: CASSIRQGMGTDTQYF

size: once
V: TRBV28
length: 12
CDR3: CASRGGNQPQHF

size: NA
V: TRBV7-9
length: 14
CDR3: CASSLEGAAGELFF

size: NA
V: TRBV10-2
length: 14
CDR3: CASTPTGGRETQYF

size: NA
V: TRBV29-1
length: 13
CDR3: CSAGRREDYEQFF

size: NA
V: TRBV6-4
length: 15
CDR3: CASSQAGGASYGYTF

size: NA
V: TRBV2
length: 17
CDR3: CASSRGLAGGSGETQYF

size: NA
V: TRBV7-9
length: 16
CDR3: CASSLDWGSFQETQYF

size: NA
V: TRBV19
length: 16
CDR3: CASSNGKLSGANVLTF

size: once
V: TRBV4-1
length: 14
CDR3: CASSQRGLAYEQYF

size: NA
V: TRBV4-2
length: 13
CDR3: CASSQDPATGLFF

size: NA
V: TRBV9
length: 21
CDR3: CASSVDDLGGESGRASNEQFF

size: NA
V: TRBV30
length: 14
CDR3: CAWSLDSSGNTIYF

size: NA
V: TRBV6-1
length: 16
CDR3: CASSEHLDRVVNEQFF

size: NA
V: TRBV6-5
length: 15
CDR3: CASSSRTGNNQPQHF

size: NA
V: TRBV7-7
length: 14
CDR3: CASSLEAGIYEQYF

size: NA
V: TRBV10-2
length: 15
CDR3: CASSAQAGGGYEQYF

size: NA
V: TRBV21-1
length: 17
CDR3: CPGYPETSGRSSYEQYF

size: NA
V: TRBV6-5
length: 13
CDR3: CASSYGWGDEAFF

size: once
V: TRBV7-2
length: 15
CDR3: CASRTRFQSSYEQYF

size: NA
V: TRBV7-9
length: 19
CDR3: CASSFLPPGTEYSNQPQHF

size: NA
V: TRBV27
length: 16
CDR3: CASRGQYGLSNQPQHF

size: NA
V: TRBV18
length: 14
CDR3: CASSLPGQADGYTF

size: NA
V: TRBV5-6
length: 17
CDR3: CASSLRGSGGGTDTQYF

size: NA
V: TRBV5-1
length: 18
CDR3: CASSLNLQGKTGDTEAFF

size: few
V: TRBV7-9
length: 14
CDR3: CASSLETPTGELFF

size: NA
V: TRBV10-2
length: 14
CDR3: CASSLGLANDEQYF

size: NA
V: TRBV6-5
length: 14
CDR3: CASSRPGHQNIQYF

size: once
V: TRBV15
length: 15
CDR3: CATSGTRILNEKLFF